This TCR beta chain derives from a study of blood T cell repertoires in COVID-19. For the study at large: Italy, Spain and the United States were the sources of the convalescent and acute COVID-19 samples. The cDNA or gDNA used as material had been derived from T cells, B-cell-depleted T cells, or PBMCs.

From germline, CDR1 is KGHSH and CDR2 LQKENI. There are 15 residues in the CDR3. After removal of 4 bases from V and 4 bases from J, the junction contained 5 bases not matched to a gene. The table came from immunoSEQ multiplex PCR; TCRdb's copy has only in-frame clones and leaves some out. The sample yields 270,000 or so clones, over 75% seen once. This receptor was obtained from a human donor in a cohort sampled during active COVID-19. The source material was peripheral blood. The rearrangement links TRBV18 to TRBJ1-5; 9 bases are a match to TRBD1. In DNA, the CDR3 is TGTGCCAGCTCACTCACTGGACAGGGGAATCAGCCCCAGCATTTT. Its protein is CASSLTGQGNQPQHF.